This T cell receptor (beta chain) was sequenced in a study of graft-versus-host responses after intestinal transplantation. Study as a whole: Every one of the recipients received anti-thymocyte globulin induction and afterwards took tacrolimus and steroids for around 3 years. Study conclusions and caveats: Within allografts, high graft-versus-host to host-versus-graft clonal ratios were seen among patients with graft-donor T cell macrochimerism. GvH clones were identified in recipient marrow, with some first appearing in ileum or blood. Researchers found peak circulating GvH clone levels linked to early post-transplant HvG declines.

Germline V lookup: CDR1 MNHNY, CDR2 SVGAGI (reference sequence). The CDR3 sequence is 16 residues long. The ends were cut back, 2 bases at V and 3 bases at J, with 14 bases in the middle. Sequenced by immunoSEQ multiplex PCR; TCRdb stores in-frame clones only, minus some. The table shows fewer than 20,000 clones, with 85% to 95% occurring only once. Details on this clone: Its antigen is still unknown.

This clonotype originated in a human patient who received an intestinal transplant, so some T cells may come from the graft donor. The starting material was PBMCs, obtained 23 days after intestinal transplant. V and J are TRBV6-6 and TRBJ1-3; tentatively, D is TRBD1 (6 bases). For the CDR3, the DNA is TGTGCCAGCAGTTACATGCCGGGGGCGCTTGGAAACACCATATATTTT. This codes for CASSYMPGALGNTIYF.